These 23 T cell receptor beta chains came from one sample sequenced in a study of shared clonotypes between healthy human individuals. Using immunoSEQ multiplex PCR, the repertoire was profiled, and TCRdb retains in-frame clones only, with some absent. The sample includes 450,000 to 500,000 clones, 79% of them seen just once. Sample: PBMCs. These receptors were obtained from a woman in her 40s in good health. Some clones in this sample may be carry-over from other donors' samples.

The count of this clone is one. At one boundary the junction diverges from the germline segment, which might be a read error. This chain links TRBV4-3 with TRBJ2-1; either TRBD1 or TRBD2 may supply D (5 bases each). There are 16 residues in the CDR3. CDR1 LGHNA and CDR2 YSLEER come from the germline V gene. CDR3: CASSQRGSGTDNEQLF. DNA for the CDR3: TGCGCCAGCAGCCAAAGAGGGAGCGGAACGGACAATGAGCAGCTCTTC.

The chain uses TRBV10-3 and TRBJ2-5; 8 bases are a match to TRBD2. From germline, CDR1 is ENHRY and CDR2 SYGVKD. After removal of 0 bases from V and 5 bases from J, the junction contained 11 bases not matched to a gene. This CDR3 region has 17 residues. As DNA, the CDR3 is TGTGCCATCAGTGAGTCGGGGGGCCCAGCGGGAGTGGAGACCCAGTACTTC. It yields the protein CAISESGGPAGVETQYF.

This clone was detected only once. The CDR3: CASSVAWGQGGGYTF. The CDR3 DNA reads TGTGCCAGCAGCGTTGCGTGGGGACAGGGAGGTGGCTACACCTTC. The chain recombines TRBV9 with TRBJ1-2, with 9 bases lining up with TRBD1. Germline V gene data show CDR1 as SGDLS and CDR2 as YYNGEE. The V and J ends lost 2 bases and 7 bases, in that order; junction bases with no gene match: 9. This CDR3 comprises 15 residues.

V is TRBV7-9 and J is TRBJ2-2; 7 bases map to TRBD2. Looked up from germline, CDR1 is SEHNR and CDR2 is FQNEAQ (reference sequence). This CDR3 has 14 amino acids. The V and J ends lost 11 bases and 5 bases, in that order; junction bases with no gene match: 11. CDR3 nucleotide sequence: TGTGCCGTCCACCGGGGGAGGGGAACCGGGGAGCTGTTTTTT. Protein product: CAVHRGRGTGELFF.

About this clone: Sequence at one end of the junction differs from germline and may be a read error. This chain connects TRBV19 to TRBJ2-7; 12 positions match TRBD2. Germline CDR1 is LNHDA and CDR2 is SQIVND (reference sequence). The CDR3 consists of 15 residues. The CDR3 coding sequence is TGTGCCAGTAGTCCAGGACTAGCGGGGATATACGGGCAGTACTTC. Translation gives CASSPGLAGIYGQYF.

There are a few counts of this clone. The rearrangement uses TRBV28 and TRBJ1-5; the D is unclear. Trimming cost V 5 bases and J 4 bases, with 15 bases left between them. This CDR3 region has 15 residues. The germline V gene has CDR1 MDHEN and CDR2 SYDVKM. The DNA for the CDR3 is TGTGCCAGCAGTCCCCGAGGAGGGCTGAATCAGCCCCAGCATTTT. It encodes CASSPRGGLNQPQHF. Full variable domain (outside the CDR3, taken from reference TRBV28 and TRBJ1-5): DVKVTQSSRYLVKRTGEKVFLECVQDMDHENMFWYRQDPGLGLRLIYFSYDVKMKEKGDIPEGYSVSREKKERFSLILESASTNQTSMYLCASSPRGGLNQPQHFGDGTRLSIL.

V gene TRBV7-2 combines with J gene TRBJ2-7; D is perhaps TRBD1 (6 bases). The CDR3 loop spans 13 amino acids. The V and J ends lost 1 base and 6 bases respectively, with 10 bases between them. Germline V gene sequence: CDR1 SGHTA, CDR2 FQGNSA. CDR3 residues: CASSLEGDREQYF. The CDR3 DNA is TGTGCCAGCAGCTTAGAGGGGGACCGCGAGCAGTACTTC.

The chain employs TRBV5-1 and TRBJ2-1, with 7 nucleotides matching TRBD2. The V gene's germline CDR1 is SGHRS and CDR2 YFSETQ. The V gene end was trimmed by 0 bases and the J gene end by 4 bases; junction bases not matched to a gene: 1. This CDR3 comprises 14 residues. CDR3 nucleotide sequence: TGCGCCAGCAGCTTGGGGGAGGGGTACAATGAGCAGTTCTTC. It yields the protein CASSLGEGYNEQFF.

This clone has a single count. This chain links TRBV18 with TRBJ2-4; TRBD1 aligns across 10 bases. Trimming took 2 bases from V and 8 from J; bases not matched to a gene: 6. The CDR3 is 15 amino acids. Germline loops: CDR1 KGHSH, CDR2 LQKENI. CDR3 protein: CASSPGQGEGDIQYF. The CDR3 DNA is TGTGCCAGCTCACCAGGACAGGGGGAAGGGGACATTCAGTACTTC.

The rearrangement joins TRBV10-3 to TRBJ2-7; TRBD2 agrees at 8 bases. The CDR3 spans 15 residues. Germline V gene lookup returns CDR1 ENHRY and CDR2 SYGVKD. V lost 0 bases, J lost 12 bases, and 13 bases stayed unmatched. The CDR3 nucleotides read TGTGCCATCAGTGAGTCCCCGGGACTAGAATCCCTCGCGTACTTC. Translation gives CAISESPGLESLAYF.

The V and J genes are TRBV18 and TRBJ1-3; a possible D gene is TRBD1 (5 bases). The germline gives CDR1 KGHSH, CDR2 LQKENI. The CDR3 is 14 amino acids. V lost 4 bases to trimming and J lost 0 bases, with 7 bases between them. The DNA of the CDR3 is TGTGCCAGCTCACAGGGGAGCTCTGGAAACACCATATATTTT. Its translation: CASSQGSSGNTIYF.

In DNA form, the CDR3 reads TGTGCCAGCAGCACAACGACGCGAGGCGAGCAGTACTTC. Amino acids: CASSTTTRGEQYF. The gene calls are TRBV11-3 and TRBJ2-7, with unresolved D. Germline CDR1 reads SGHNT; CDR2 reads YENEEA. CDR3 length: 13 residues. Between the trimmed V and J ends, which lost 5 bases and 6 bases, there was a span of 14 bases.

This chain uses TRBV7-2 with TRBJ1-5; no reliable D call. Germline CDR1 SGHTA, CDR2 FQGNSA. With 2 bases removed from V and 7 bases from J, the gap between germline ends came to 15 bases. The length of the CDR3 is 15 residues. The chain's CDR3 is CASSLMGQIHQPQHF. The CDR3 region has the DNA TGTGCCAGCAGCTTAATGGGTCAGATCCACCAGCCCCAGCATTTT.

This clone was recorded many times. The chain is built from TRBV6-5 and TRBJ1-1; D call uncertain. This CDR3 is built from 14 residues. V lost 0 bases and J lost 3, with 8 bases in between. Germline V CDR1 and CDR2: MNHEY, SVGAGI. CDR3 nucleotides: TGTGCCAGCAGTTACTCGATCTCATACACTGAAGCTTTCTTT. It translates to CASSYSISYTEAFF.

The CDR3 loop is CASRTSLTGELFF. The CDR3 DNA reads TGTGCCAGCAGGACTAGCCTCACCGGGGAGCTGTTTTTT. The gene calls are TRBV6-5 and TRBJ2-2; 7 bases map to TRBD2. With V trimmed by 6 bases and J by 4 bases, 2 bases remained unmatched. The CDR3 is 13 amino acids. Germline V gene sequence: CDR1 MNHEY, CDR2 SVGAGI.

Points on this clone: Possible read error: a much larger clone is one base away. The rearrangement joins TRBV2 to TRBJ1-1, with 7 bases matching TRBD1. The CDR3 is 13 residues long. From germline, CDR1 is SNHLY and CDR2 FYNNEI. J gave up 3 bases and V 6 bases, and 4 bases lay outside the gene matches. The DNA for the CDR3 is TGTGCCAGCAGCCTACAGGGGTACACTGAAGCTTTCTTT. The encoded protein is CASSLQGYTEAFF.

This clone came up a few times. CDR3 residues: CASSSSGERGNYGYTF. The DNA of the CDR3 is TGTGCCAGCAGCAGTAGCGGGGAACGGGGCAACTATGGCTACACCTTC. V usage is TRBV7-2 and J usage is TRBJ1-2; weak D call: TRBD1 (5 bases). V lost 5 bases and J 2 bases, leaving 18 bases between the germline ends. Germline V lookup: CDR1 SGHTA, CDR2 FQGNSA. The CDR3 totals 16 residues.

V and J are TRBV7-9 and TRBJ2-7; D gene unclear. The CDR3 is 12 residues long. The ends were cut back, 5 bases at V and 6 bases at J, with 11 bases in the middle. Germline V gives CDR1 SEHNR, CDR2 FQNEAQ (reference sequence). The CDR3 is CASSTSGREQYF. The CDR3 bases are TGTGCCAGCAGCACTTCTGGGCGCGAGCAGTACTTC. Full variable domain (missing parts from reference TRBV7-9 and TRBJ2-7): DTGVSQNPRHKITKRGQNVTFRCDPISEHNRLYWYRQTLGQGPEFLTYFQNEAQLEKSRLLSDRFSAERPKGSFSTLEIQRTEQGDSAMYLCASSTSGREQYFGPGTRLTVT.

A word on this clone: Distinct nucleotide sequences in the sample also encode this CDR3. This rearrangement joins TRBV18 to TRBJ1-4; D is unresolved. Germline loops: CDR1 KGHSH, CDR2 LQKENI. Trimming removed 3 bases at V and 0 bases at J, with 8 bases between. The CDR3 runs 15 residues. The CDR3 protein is CASSPPGATNEKLFF. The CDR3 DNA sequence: TGTGCCAGCTCACCTCCGGGCGCAACTAATGAAAAACTGTTTTTT.

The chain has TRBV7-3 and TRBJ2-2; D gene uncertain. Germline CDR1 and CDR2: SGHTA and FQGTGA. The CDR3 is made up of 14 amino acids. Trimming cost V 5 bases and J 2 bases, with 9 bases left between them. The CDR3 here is CASSTYPNTGELFF. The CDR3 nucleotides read TGTGCCAGCAGCACCTACCCCAACACCGGGGAGCTGTTTTTT.

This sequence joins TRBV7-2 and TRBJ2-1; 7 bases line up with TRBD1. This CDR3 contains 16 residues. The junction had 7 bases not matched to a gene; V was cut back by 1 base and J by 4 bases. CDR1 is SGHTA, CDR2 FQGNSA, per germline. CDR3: CASSLVSGTEYNEQFF. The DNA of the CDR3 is TGTGCCAGCAGCTTAGTGTCCGGGACAGAATACAATGAGCAGTTCTTC. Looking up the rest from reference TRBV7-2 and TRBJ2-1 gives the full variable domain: GAGVSQSPSNKVTEKGKDVELRCDPISGHTALYWYRQSLGQGLEFLIYFQGNSAPDKSGLPSDRFSAERTGGSVSTLTIQRTQQEDSAVYLCASSLVSGTEYNEQFFGPGTRLTVL.

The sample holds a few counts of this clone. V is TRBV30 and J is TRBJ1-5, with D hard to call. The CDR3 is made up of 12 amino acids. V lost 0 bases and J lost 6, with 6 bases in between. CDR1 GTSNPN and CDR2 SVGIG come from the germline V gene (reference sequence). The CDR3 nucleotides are TGTGCCTGGAGTGTGGGTCCTCAGCCCCAGCATTTT. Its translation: CAWSVGPQPQHF.

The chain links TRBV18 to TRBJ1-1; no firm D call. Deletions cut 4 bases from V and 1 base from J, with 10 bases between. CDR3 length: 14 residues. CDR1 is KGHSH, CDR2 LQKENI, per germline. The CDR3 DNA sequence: TGTGCCAGCTCACAGGACCTGGGGAACACTGAAGCTTTCTTT. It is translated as CASSQDLGNTEAFF.